This passage covers 9 T cell receptor beta chains from one sample sequenced in a study of cytomegalovirus exposure and HLA in healthy donors. The table came from immunoSEQ multiplex PCR; TCRdb's copy has only in-frame clones and leaves some out. The sample holds 220,000 or so clones; approximately 80% are singletons and the top ten take more than 12%. Sequencing was performed on PBMCs. The receptors derive from a woman in her twenties or thirties in good health and CMV-seropositive.

This clone was counted between two and nine times. J is TRBJ2-2 and V is TRBV5-1; no definite D call. The CDR3 has 15 residues. Germline CDR1 SGHRS, CDR2 YFSETQ. Trimming took off 0 bases at V and 4 bases at J, with 10 bases between the two ends. The CDR3 loop reads CASSLELIGTGELFF. The CDR3, as DNA: TGCGCCAGCAGCTTGGAACTAATCGGCACCGGGGAGCTGTTTTTT.

This clone has only a few counts. This chain uses TRBV2 with TRBJ2-7, with D tentatively TRBD2 (5 bases). The CDR3 has 13 amino acids. Germline-derived CDR1 and CDR2 are SNHLY and FYNNEI. Trimming cost V 4 bases and J 7 bases, with 14 bases left between them. DNA of the CDR3: TGTGCCAGCAGTGGAGGGCCCTTAGGGGAGCAGTACTTC. It is translated as CASSGGPLGEQYF.

This clone has only one observation. This sequence joins TRBV2 and TRBJ2-1; TRBD2 agrees at 7 bases. CDR3 size: 16 residues. Germline V CDR1 and CDR2: SNHLY, FYNNEI. V trimming: 3 bases; J trimming: 9 bases; junction bases outside the gene matches: 14. The CDR3 here is CASSDWEGPKPSEQFF. In nucleotides, the CDR3 is TGTGCCAGCAGTGATTGGGAGGGCCCGAAGCCAAGTGAGCAGTTCTTC.

V is TRBV28 and J is TRBJ1-3, with D unclear. The germline CDR1 and CDR2 sequences are MDHEN and SYDVKM. This CDR3 has 13 residues. V was trimmed by 5 bases and J by 2 bases, leaving 7 bases between them. The CDR3 nucleotides read TGTGCCAGCAGTCATGGAACTGGAAACACCATATATTTT. Translating gives CASSHGTGNTIYF.

The J gene is TRBJ2-1, the V gene TRBV27; 10 nucleotides line up with TRBD2. CDR1 and CDR2 (germline): MNHEY, SMNVEV (reference sequence). The junction had 6 bases not matched to a gene; V was cut back by 5 bases and J by 8 bases. The CDR3 spans 14 residues. The CDR3 loop is CASSPGTSVHEQFF. CDR3 DNA: TGTGCCAGCAGTCCCGGGACTAGCGTCCATGAGCAGTTCTTC.

J is TRBJ2-1 and V is TRBV7-2, with a tentative D call TRBD1 (5 bases). This CDR3 region has 10 residues. V was clipped by 4 bases and J by 12 bases, with 7 bases between them. Germline values: CDR1 SGHTA, CDR2 FQGNSA. The CDR3 protein is CASSSRGQFF. The CDR3 coding sequence is TGTGCCAGCAGCTCAAGGGGGCAGTTCTTC.

The rearrangement joins TRBV7-8 to TRBJ2-5; D is ambiguous. The CDR3 totals 12 residues. Germline V gene data show CDR1 as SGHVS and CDR2 as FQNEAQ. The V and J ends lost 1 base and 5 bases respectively, with 5 bases between them. The CDR3 region is CASSLDSETQYF. CDR3 in DNA: TGTGCCAGCAGCTTAGATTCGGAGACCCAGTACTTC.

This chain links TRBV5-1 with TRBJ2-7; TRBD1 is a possible D gene (6 bases). Trimming removed 2 bases at V and 4 bases at J, with 10 bases between. Germline CDR1 is SGHRS and CDR2 is YFSETQ. The CDR3 runs to 13 residues. As DNA, the CDR3 is TGCGCCAGCAGCTTAAACAGGGATTACGAGCAGTACTTC. Amino acids: CASSLNRDYEQYF.

This clone occurred many times. The chain uses TRBV6-5 and TRBJ1-5; a possible D gene is TRBD1 (6 bases). Trimming pared 6 bases from V and 5 bases from J, leaving 17 bases between. Germline CDR1 is MNHEY and CDR2 is SVGAGI. The length of the CDR3 is 15 residues. DNA of the CDR3: TGTGCCAGCAGCCCCGCAGGGGCTGGGTATCAGCCCCAGCATTTT. Protein sequence: CASSPAGAGYQPQHF.